The 6 T cell receptor beta chains in this list originate from one sample, sequenced in a study of Graves' ophthalmopathy and Graves' hyperthyroidism. Amplification from RNA transcripts yielded the TCR beta CDR3 regions. HTBI primers served in a first-round RT-PCR, which a second-round multiplex PCR followed. TCRdb passed the multiplex PCR reads through MiXCR, listing each CDR3 protein once. The sample lists 170,000 or so distinct CDR3 sequences; less than 45% were seen once. The sequenced material came from peripheral blood. These receptors were collected from a woman aged 40-49 years with Graves' ophthalmopathy.

This clonotype appeared many times. V gene TRBV10-3 combines with J gene TRBJ2-5, with D uncertain. The germline CDR1 and CDR2 sequences are ENHRY and SYGVKD. The CDR3 extends over 13 amino acids. Trimming took 10 bases from V and 0 from J, leaving 12 bases between them. In nucleotides, the CDR3 is TGTGCCACTGCGACGGGTGACCAAGAGACCCAGTACTTC. This codes for CATATGDQETQYF.

The gene calls are TRBV30 and TRBJ2-7; the D gene is possibly TRBD1 (6 bases). This CDR3 has 12 amino acids. Germline CDR1 is GTSNPN and CDR2 is SVGIG (reference sequence). V was pared by 4 bases and J by 4 bases, with 11 bases between. The CDR3 sequence is CAWMAGAYEQYF. CDR3 DNA sequence: TGTGCCTGGATGGCAGGGGCTTACGAGCAGTACTTC.

This clonotype was detected ten times or more. This chain's CDR3 is CASTTSQGITEAFF. The CDR3 DNA follows: TGTGCCAGCACTACTAGCCAGGGGATCACTGAAGCTTTCTTT. The V gene is TRBV6-5, the J gene TRBJ1-1; tentatively, D is TRBD1 (6 bases). The CDR3 sequence is 14 residues long. Germline-derived CDR1 and CDR2 are MNHEY and SVGAGI. V dropped 7 bases and J dropped 4 bases, with 16 bases sitting between them.

This clonotype was detected ten times or more. This chain uses TRBV27 with TRBJ2-2, with a tentative D call TRBD2 (5 bases). Trimming removed 6 bases from V and 7 bases from J, with 15 bases in between. The CDR3 has 14 residues. Germline loops: CDR1 MNHEY, CDR2 SMNVEV (reference sequence). CDR3 bases: TGTGCCAGCAGCCACGTAGGGAGAGGCGGGGAGCTGTTTTTT. Translation: CASSHVGRGGELFF.

The table lists this clonotype with many counts. The chain links TRBV20-1 to TRBJ1-1; D is perhaps TRBD1 (6 bases). The CDR3 is 14 amino acids. CDR1 and CDR2 from the germline V gene are DFQATT and SNEGSKA (reference sequence). V was shortened by 0 bases and J by 4 bases, with 12 bases between the two germline ends. In DNA, the CDR3 is TGCAGTGCTAGAGATATAGGGGGTTCCACTGAAGCTTTCTTT. Protein: CSARDIGGSTEAFF.

This clonotype was detected ten times or more. The chain uses TRBV6-1 and TRBJ1-5, with 7 bases matching TRBD1. Germline CDR1 MNHNS, CDR2 SASEGT. CDR3 length: 17 residues. Trimming at V came to 1 base and at J to 1 base, leaving 7 bases not matched to a gene. The CDR3 spells CASSEGTGVLSNQPQHF. The CDR3 bases are TGTGCCAGCAGTGAAGGCACAGGGGTTTTGAGCAATCAGCCCCAGCATTTT.